These 4 T cell receptor beta chains were all obtained from the same sample, sequenced in a study of neoadjuvant anti-PD-1 for oral cavity cancer. TCRdb keeps only in-frame clones here, not all; method: immunoSEQ multiplex PCR. The data show about 12,000 clones, about 62% seen once. The sequences come from PBMCs, collected before nivolumab (anti-PD-1) treatment. Every receptor here comes from a person aged 35-79 years with oral cavity squamous cell carcinoma.

This chain links TRBV9 with TRBJ1-5; D is possibly TRBD1 (5 bases). V lost 4 bases and J 10 bases, leaving 18 bases between the germline ends. Germline V gives CDR1 SGDLS, CDR2 YYNGEE. The CDR3 sequence is 14 residues long. CDR3 coding DNA: TGTGCCAGCAGCTTCAGGGAAGAGGGCTATCCCCAGCATTTT. It specifies CASSFREEGYPQHF.

Here the CDR3 reads CASSPLAIGFSEQYF. CDR3 DNA: TGTGCCAGCAGCCCTTTAGCGATTGGGTTTAGTGAGCAGTACTTC. The V and J genes are TRBV11-2 and TRBJ2-7; D is possibly TRBD2 (5 bases). Germline values: CDR1 SGHAT, CDR2 FQNNGV. V lost 5 bases and J 7 bases, leaving 21 bases between the germline ends. The CDR3 extends over 15 amino acids.

The chain carries TRBV6-1 and TRBJ1-1, with D possibly TRBD1 on 6 matching bases. CDR1 MNHNS and CDR2 SASEGT come from the germline V gene. The CDR3 length is 11 residues. V shed 6 bases and J shed 9 bases, with 11 bases lying between them. CDR3 sequence: CASRDSSKAFF. CDR3 DNA: TGTGCCAGCAGGGACAGCTCAAAAGCTTTCTTT.

V gene TRBV5-5 combines with J gene TRBJ2-7; possibly TRBD2 for D (5 bases). The germline gives CDR1 SGHKS, CDR2 YYEKEE (reference sequence). The CDR3 runs 12 residues. The V gene lost 8 bases and the J gene lost 6 bases, with 15 bases spanning the gap. CDR3 sequence: CASSTGIGEQYF. The CDR3 DNA reads as TGTGCCAGTTCGACGGGAATTGGCGAGCAGTACTTC.